This entry features one T cell receptor beta chain sequence. The table came from immunoSEQ multiplex PCR; TCRdb's copy has only in-frame clones and leaves some out. Of about 130,000 clones in the sample, approximately 80% were seen once. The CDR3 is 12 amino acids. Trimming pared 1 base from V and 7 bases from J, leaving 7 bases between. From germline, CDR1 is MDHEN and CDR2 SYDVKM. The entry originates in a study of blood T cell repertoires in COVID-19. Overall study context: PBMCs, B-cell-depleted T cells, or T cells were the source of the cDNA or gDNA that made up the material.

Sequenced material: PBMCs or T cells enriched from blood (not recorded which). The TCR sequence derives from a man in his fifties or sixties who had recovered from COVID-19. V is TRBV28 and J is TRBJ1-2; D may be TRBD1 (5 bases). In DNA form, the CDR3 reads TGTGCCAGCAGTTTATTCGGGGGTGGCTACACCTTC. Protein sequence: CASSLFGGGYTF.